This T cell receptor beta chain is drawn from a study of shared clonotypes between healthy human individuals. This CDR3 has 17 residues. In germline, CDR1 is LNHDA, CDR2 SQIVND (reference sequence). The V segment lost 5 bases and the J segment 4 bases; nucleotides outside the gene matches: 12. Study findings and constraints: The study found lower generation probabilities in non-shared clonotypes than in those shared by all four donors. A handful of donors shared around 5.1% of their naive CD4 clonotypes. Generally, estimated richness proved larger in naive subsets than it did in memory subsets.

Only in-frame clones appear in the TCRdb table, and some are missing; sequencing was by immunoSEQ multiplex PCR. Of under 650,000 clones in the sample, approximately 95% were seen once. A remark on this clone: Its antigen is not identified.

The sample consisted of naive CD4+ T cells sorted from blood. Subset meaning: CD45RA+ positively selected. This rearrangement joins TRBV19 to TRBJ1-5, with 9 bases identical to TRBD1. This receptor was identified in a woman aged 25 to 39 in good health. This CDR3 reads CASSGGPGQGLNQPQHF. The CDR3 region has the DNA TGTGCCAGTAGTGGGGGGCCGGGACAGGGACTGAATCAGCCCCAGCATTTT.